The next 30 T cell receptor beta chains were all read from a single sample in a study of cytomegalovirus exposure and HLA in healthy donors. Vbeta (60) and Jbeta (13) primers were used in the PCR. Method: immunoSEQ multiplex PCR; TCRdb's copy keeps in-frame clones and lacks some. The sample table sets out 200,000 to 250,000 clones. Sequenced: PBMCs. The receptors were gathered from a girl aged 2 to 9 in good health and CMV-seropositive.

As for this clone: A junction end diverges from the germline sequence, so it may reflect a read error. The genes are TRBV7-7 and TRBJ2-7; 9 bases line up with TRBD2. The CDR3 runs to 13 residues. CDR1 is SSHAT, CDR2 FNYEAQ, per germline (reference sequence). CDR3 loop: CASSALAGSEQYF. The DNA for the CDR3 is TGTGCTAGCAGCGCTCTAGCGGGAAGCGAGCAGTACTTC.

The V and J genes are TRBV11-2 and TRBJ2-7, with 8 bases aligning to TRBD1. After removal of 4 bases from V and 0 bases from J, the junction contained 5 bases not matched to a gene. Germline loops: CDR1 SGHAT, CDR2 FQNNGV. The CDR3 totals 15 residues. CDR3 loop: CASSSGTGPSYEQYF. The CDR3 DNA reads TGTGCCAGCAGCTCTGGGACAGGTCCCTCCTACGAGCAGTACTTC. The full variable domain, in which reference TRBV11-2 and TRBJ2-7 provide the parts outside the CDR3, is EAGVAQSPRYKIIEKRQSVAFWCNPISGHATLYWYQQILGQGPKLLIQFQNNGVVDDSQLPKDRFSAERLKGVDSTLKIQPAKLEDSAVYLCASSSGTGPSYEQYFGPGTRLTVT.

The chain uses TRBV11-2 and TRBJ2-7; D is unresolved. V lost 2 bases and J 2 bases, leaving 10 bases between the germline ends. CDR3 length equals 14 residues. Germline CDR1 reads SGHAT; CDR2 reads FQNNGV. The CDR3 region is CASSLLRSTYEQYF. CDR3 DNA sequence: TGTGCCAGCAGCTTATTACGGTCTACCTACGAGCAGTACTTC. The variable domain in full, with the rest retrieved from reference TRBV11-2 and TRBJ2-7, is EAGVAQSPRYKIIEKRQSVAFWCNPISGHATLYWYQQILGQGPKLLIQFQNNGVVDDSQLPKDRFSAERLKGVDSTLKIQPAKLEDSAVYLCASSLLRSTYEQYFGPGTRLTVT.

The V gene is TRBV6-5, the J gene TRBJ2-1; the D is unclear. The germline V gene encodes CDR1 MNHEY and CDR2 SVGAGI. Trimming removed 6 bases at V and 7 bases at J, with 22 bases between. CDR3 size: 16 residues. CDR3 amino acids: CASSYASGGNPNEQFF. CDR3 DNA: TGTGCCAGCAGCTACGCGAGTGGCGGTAACCCGAATGAGCAGTTCTTC.

The CDR3 is CASSKGQGAGGNQPQHF. As DNA, the CDR3 is TGTGCCAGTAGTAAAGGGCAGGGGGCCGGGGGCAATCAGCCCCAGCATTTT. The chain recombines TRBV19 with TRBJ1-5; 8 bases align to TRBD1. This CDR3 comprises 17 residues. V shed 4 bases, J shed 2 bases, and the junction held 10 bases outside the gene matches. Germline V gives CDR1 LNHDA, CDR2 SQIVND (reference sequence).

The chain couples TRBV15 to TRBJ2-1, with a weak D call TRBD2 (5 bases). In germline, CDR1 is LNHNV, CDR2 YYDKDF (reference sequence). V gave up 8 bases and J gave up 0 bases, with 20 bases separating them. This CDR3 region has 17 residues. CDR3 nucleotide sequence: TGTGCCACCTCTTACTCCGGAGCGGTTAGCTCCTACAATGAGCAGTTCTTC. Its protein is CATSYSGAVSSYNEQFF. Supplemented by reference TRBV15 and TRBJ2-1, the full variable domain reads DAMVIQNPRYQVTQFGKPVTLSCSQTLNHNVMYWYQQKSSQAPKLLFHYYDKDFNNEADTPDNFQSRRPNTSFCFLDIRSPGLGDTAMYLCATSYSGAVSSYNEQFFGPGTRLTVL.

This chain joins TRBV5-8 and TRBJ2-2, with 9 bases lining up with TRBD1. V lost 7 bases to trimming and J lost 0 bases; unmatched junction nucleotides: 10. Germline-derived CDR1 and CDR2 are SGHTS and YDEGEE. The CDR3 covers 17 residues. As DNA, the CDR3 is TGTGCCAGCGCCTGGGACAGGGCTTTCGCGAACACCGGGGAGCTGTTTTTT. Protein sequence: CASAWDRAFANTGELFF.

Points on this clone: The junction departs from the called germline gene at one end, perhaps through a read error. The chain has TRBV7-7 and TRBJ2-7; maybe TRBD1 (6 bases). The CDR3 is made up of 15 amino acids. The germline V gene encodes CDR1 SSHAT and CDR2 FNYEAQ (reference sequence). The CDR3 bases are TGTGCTAGCAGCTTAGCGAGGGGGAGCAGCTACGAGCAGTACTTC. Its translation: CASSLARGSSYEQYF. Full variable domain (outside the CDR3, taken from reference TRBV7-7 and TRBJ2-7): GAGVSQSPRYKVTKRGQDVTLRCDPISSHATLYWYQQALGQGPEFLTYFNYEAQPDKSGLPSDRFSAERPEGSISTLTIQRTEQRDSAMYRCASSLARGSSYEQYFGPGTRLTVT.

This chain links TRBV9 with TRBJ2-5; 7 bases fit TRBD2. CDR1 SGDLS and CDR2 YYNGEE come from the germline V gene. CDR3 length: 15 amino acids. With 0 bases clipped from V and 0 bases from J, the junction kept 2 bases outside the gene matches. Here the CDR3 reads CASSVGGGDQETQYF. CDR3 in DNA: TGTGCCAGCAGCGTAGGTGGGGGGGACCAAGAGACCCAGTACTTC.

The chain uses TRBV5-6 and TRBJ2-5, with 8 positions matching TRBD1. With V trimmed by 4 bases and J by 5 bases, 7 bases remained unmatched. CDR1 SGHDT and CDR2 YYEEEE come from the germline V gene. The CDR3 runs to 14 residues. The CDR3 bases are TGTGCCAGCAGCCCCTGGGACAGGTCGGAGACCCAGTACTTC. It translates to CASSPWDRSETQYF. Full variable domain (missing parts from reference TRBV5-6 and TRBJ2-5): DAGVTQSPTHLIKTRGQQVTLRCSPKSGHDTVSWYQQALGQGPQFIFQYYEEEERQRGNFPDRFSGHQFPNYSSELNVNALLLGDSALYLCASSPWDRSETQYFGPGTRLLVL.

The V gene is TRBV30, the J gene TRBJ2-7, with 7 bases that match TRBD2. Germline V gene data show CDR1 as GTSNPN and CDR2 as SVGIG (reference sequence). V gave up 0 bases and J gave up 5 bases; unmatched junction bases: 10. The CDR3 is 15 residues long. CDR3 nucleotides: TGTGCCTGGAGTGTACGGTGGAGGGAGGGCGACGAGCAGTACTTC. Protein product: CAWSVRWREGDEQYF.

The rearrangement uses TRBV6-4 and TRBJ1-1; D unresolved. CDR1 is MRHNA and CDR2 is SNTAGT in the germline V gene. V lost 3 bases to trimming and J lost 1 base, with 12 bases between them. The CDR3 contains 15 residues. The CDR3 nucleotides read TGTGCCAGCAGTGATGAGTCAGGAGGGAACACTGAAGCTTTCTTT. Translating gives CASSDESGGNTEAFF.

This chain links TRBV2 with TRBJ2-1; 11 bases fit TRBD2. CDR1 is SNHLY and CDR2 is FYNNEI in the germline V gene. J was trimmed by 7 bases and V by 5 bases; bases with no gene match: 19. This CDR3 is built from 19 residues. CDR3 residues: CASSLRVAGGPSSVNEQFF. The CDR3 region has the DNA TGTGCCAGCAGTCTGCGGGTAGCGGGAGGGCCGAGTAGTGTAAATGAGCAGTTCTTC.

V gene TRBV14 combines with J gene TRBJ2-7; the match to TRBD2 covers 8 bases. The CDR3 is 14 amino acids. V was clipped by 5 bases and J by 6 bases; unmatched bases: 9. Germline loops: CDR1 SGHDN, CDR2 FVKESK. CDR3 residues: CASSFLRGAGEQYF. CDR3 bases: TGTGCCAGCAGCTTCTTGCGGGGGGCCGGCGAGCAGTACTTC.

This chain links TRBV7-8 with TRBJ1-1; 10 nucleotides align to TRBD1. CDR3 length equals 18 residues. After removal of 2 bases from V and 1 base from J, the junction contained 10 bases not matched to a gene. CDR1 is SGHVS and CDR2 is FQNEAQ in the germline V gene. CDR3 bases: TGTGCCAGCAGCTTATACTCGACCCGGACAGGGGGGAACACTGAAGCTTTCTTT. Amino acid sequence: CASSLYSTRTGGNTEAFF.

The V gene is TRBV27, the J gene TRBJ1-5, with D perhaps matching TRBD1 (6 bases). V lost 2 bases to trimming and J lost 6 bases, with 20 bases between them. Germline CDR1 reads MNHEY; CDR2 reads SMNVEV (reference sequence). The CDR3 has 17 amino acids. The CDR3 protein is CASSLVGGVQGIQPQHF. Here the CDR3 DNA reads TGTGCCAGCAGTTTAGTTGGTGGGGTGCAGGGGATTCAGCCCCAGCATTTT.

V gene TRBV9 combines with J gene TRBJ1-1; 7 positions agree with TRBD1. V lost 0 bases, J lost 3 bases, and 5 bases stayed unmatched. The CDR3 consists of 15 residues. Looked up from germline, CDR1 is SGDLS and CDR2 is YYNGEE. The CDR3 bases are TGTGCCAGCAGCGTAGATTTAGGGGGCTACACTGAAGCTTTCTTT. Protein product: CASSVDLGGYTEAFF. The complete variable domain, with remaining parts taken from reference TRBV9 and TRBJ1-1, reads DSGVTQTPKHLITATGQRVTLRCSPRSGDLSVYWYQQSLDQGLQFLIQYYNGEERAKGNILERFSAQQFPDLHSELNLSSLELGDSALYFCASSVDLGGYTEAFFGQGTRLTVV.

This chain joins TRBV7-9 and TRBJ2-2; maybe TRBD1 (6 bases). Trimming took off 7 bases at V and 7 bases at J, with 10 bases between the two ends. The CDR3 is made up of 12 amino acids. Germline V gene sequence: CDR1 SEHNR, CDR2 FQNEAQ (reference sequence). The CDR3 reads CASTTGNGELFF. The DNA of the CDR3 is TGTGCCAGCACTACAGGGAACGGGGAGCTGTTTTTT.

CDR3 sequence reads: CASSLEWGLGNTIYF. CDR3 DNA sequence: TGTGCCAGCAGCTTAGAATGGGGGCTAGGAAACACCATATATTTT. The rearrangement uses TRBV7-8 and TRBJ1-3, with D perhaps matching TRBD1 (6 bases). The CDR3 covers 15 residues. The germline CDR1 and CDR2 sequences are SGHVS and FQNEAQ. Trimming took 1 base from V and 4 from J, leaving 11 bases between them.

The chain couples TRBV6-5 to TRBJ2-5; the match to TRBD2 covers 13 bases. This CDR3 has 13 amino acids. The V gene end was trimmed by 5 bases and the J gene end by 11 bases; junction bases not matched to a gene: 5. CDR1 and CDR2 from the germline V gene are MNHEY and SVGAGI. The CDR3 reads CASSPGTSGTQYF. CDR3 DNA: TGTGCCAGCAGTCCCGGGACTAGCGGGACGCAGTACTTC.

This chain links TRBV29-1 with TRBJ1-2; D might be TRBD1 (5 bases). CDR1 is SQVTM and CDR2 is ANQGSEA in the germline V gene. Trimming stripped 6 bases from V and 3 bases from J, with 11 bases between. CDR3 length equals 12 residues. Here the CDR3 DNA reads TGCAGCGTGGGGGGGGTCGACTATGGCTACACCTTC. Amino acid sequence: CSVGGVDYGYTF.

The chain uses TRBV6-1 and TRBJ2-7; D call uncertain. Looked up from germline, CDR1 is MNHNS and CDR2 is SASEGT. Between the trimmed V and J ends, which lost 6 bases and 4 bases, there was a span of 16 bases. The CDR3 is 14 residues long. CDR3 amino acids: CASRDPLALYEQYF. DNA for the CDR3: TGTGCCAGCAGAGACCCCTTAGCCCTATACGAGCAGTACTTC.

The V and J genes are TRBV12-2 and TRBJ2-4; the tabulated D call, TRBD1, remains unverified against the DNA. TRBV12-2 represents a pseudogene. The CDR3 spans 19 residues. In nucleotides, the CDR3 is TGTGCAAGTCGCCATAAGACGGACAGAGAATCCCTAGCCAAAAACATTCAGTACTTC. Protein: CASRHKTDRESLAKNIQYF.

The chain couples TRBV5-1 to TRBJ1-4; 7 bases align to TRBD1. The germline V gene encodes CDR1 SGHRS and CDR2 YFSETQ. With 4 bases clipped from V and 4 bases from J, the junction kept 7 bases outside the gene matches. The CDR3 runs 15 residues. The CDR3 loop reads CASSPPGTDNEKLFF. The CDR3, as DNA: TGCGCCAGCAGCCCGCCCGGGACAGATAATGAAAAACTGTTTTTT.

The rearrangement links TRBV11-2 to TRBJ2-1, with 11 positions matching TRBD2. This CDR3 comprises 16 residues. Germline V lookup: CDR1 SGHAT, CDR2 FQNNGV. Germline trimming cut 3 bases from V and 11 bases from J; bases unmatched to any gene: 12. Here the CDR3 reads CASSFIAGGPVAKQFF. The CDR3 DNA sequence: TGTGCCAGCAGCTTTATAGCGGGAGGGCCCGTGGCGAAGCAGTTCTTC. The full variable domain, its missing parts supplied by reference TRBV11-2 and TRBJ2-1, is EAGVAQSPRYKIIEKRQSVAFWCNPISGHATLYWYQQILGQGPKLLIQFQNNGVVDDSQLPKDRFSAERLKGVDSTLKIQPAKLEDSAVYLCASSFIAGGPVAKQFFGPGTRLTVL.

The chain carries TRBV5-1 and TRBJ2-1, with 14 nucleotides matching TRBD2. With V trimmed by 4 bases and J by 4 bases, 10 bases remained unmatched. This CDR3 is built from 18 residues. The germline gives CDR1 SGHRS, CDR2 YFSETQ. The CDR3 is CASSLGLAGAYGYNEQFF. The CDR3 region has the DNA TGCGCCAGCAGCCTGGGACTAGCGGGAGCATATGGATACAATGAGCAGTTCTTC.

The chain is built from TRBV7-9 and TRBJ2-1; D remains unclear. This CDR3 comprises 19 residues. Trimming pared 5 bases from V and 0 bases from J, leaving 23 bases between. CDR1 and CDR2 (germline): SEHNR, FQNEAQ (reference sequence). The DNA of the CDR3 is TGTGCCAGCAGCCGAACCCGTTTTGAAGCGCCGAGCTCCTACAATGAGCAGTTCTTC. Its translation: CASSRTRFEAPSSYNEQFF.

The genes are TRBV19 and TRBJ2-5; no reliable D call. CDR3 length: 14 amino acids. The germline V gene has CDR1 LNHDA and CDR2 SQIVND (reference sequence). Trimming removed 2 bases at V and 1 base at J, with 8 bases between. CDR3 DNA sequence: TGTGCCAGTAGTATATCCAGCGCCCAAGAGACCCAGTACTTC. It yields the protein CASSISSAQETQYF.

This rearrangement joins TRBV19 to TRBJ1-4; a possible D gene is TRBD1 (6 bases). The CDR3 has 14 residues. In germline, CDR1 is LNHDA, CDR2 SQIVND (reference sequence). Trimming stripped 6 bases from V and 0 bases from J, with 8 bases between. The CDR3 sequence is CASSRQATNEKLFF. Here the CDR3 DNA reads TGTGCCAGTAGCAGACAGGCAACTAATGAAAAACTGTTTTTT.

The chain combines TRBV10-3 with TRBJ1-4; possibly TRBD1 for D (5 bases). This CDR3 has 13 amino acids. Germline loops: CDR1 ENHRY, CDR2 SYGVKD. V lost 8 bases, J lost 5 bases, and 12 bases lay in between. This CDR3 is CAIGGAANEKLFF. CDR3 in DNA: TGTGCCATCGGCGGGGCGGCGAATGAAAAACTGTTTTTT.